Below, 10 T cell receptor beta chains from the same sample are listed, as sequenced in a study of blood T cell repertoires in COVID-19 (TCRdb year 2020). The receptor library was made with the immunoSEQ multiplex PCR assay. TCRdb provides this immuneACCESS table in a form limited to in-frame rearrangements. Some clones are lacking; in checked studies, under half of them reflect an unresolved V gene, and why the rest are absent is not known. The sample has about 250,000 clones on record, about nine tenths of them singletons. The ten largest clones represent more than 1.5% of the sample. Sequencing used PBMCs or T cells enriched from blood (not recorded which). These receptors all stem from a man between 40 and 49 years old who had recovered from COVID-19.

The CDR3 coding sequence is TGCAGCGTTGAAAGCGATAACTATGGCTACACCTTC. Translated, it gives CSVESDNYGYTF. The chain couples TRBV29-1 to TRBJ1-2; D unclear. Germline V gene sequence: CDR1 SQVTM, CDR2 ANQGSEA. V was pared by 2 bases and J by 1 base, with 5 bases between. The CDR3 is 12 amino acids. Together with reference TRBV29-1 and TRBJ1-2, the CDR3 gives the full variable domain: SAVISQKPSRDICQRGTSLTIQCQVDSQVTMMFWYRQQPGQSLTLIATANQGSEATYESGFVIDKFPISRPNLTFSTLTVSNMSPEDSSIYLCSVESDNYGYTFGSGTRLTVV.

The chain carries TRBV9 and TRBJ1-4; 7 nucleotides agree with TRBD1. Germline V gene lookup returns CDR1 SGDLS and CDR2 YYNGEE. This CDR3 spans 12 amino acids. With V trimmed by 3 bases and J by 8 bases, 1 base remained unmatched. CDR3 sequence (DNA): TGTGCCAGCAGCGGACAGGGCGAAAAACTGTTTTTT. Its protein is CASSGQGEKLFF.

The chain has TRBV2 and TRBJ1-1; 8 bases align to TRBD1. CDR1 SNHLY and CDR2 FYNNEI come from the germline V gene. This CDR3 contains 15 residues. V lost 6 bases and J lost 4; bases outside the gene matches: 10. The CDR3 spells CASRPLQGEGTEAFF. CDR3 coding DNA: TGTGCCAGCAGGCCCCTACAGGGGGAAGGCACTGAAGCTTTCTTT.

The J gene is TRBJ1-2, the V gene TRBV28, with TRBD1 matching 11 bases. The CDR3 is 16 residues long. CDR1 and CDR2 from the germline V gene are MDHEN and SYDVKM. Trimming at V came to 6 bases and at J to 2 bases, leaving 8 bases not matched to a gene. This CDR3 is CASRDPGQGVNYGYTF. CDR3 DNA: TGTGCCAGCAGGGACCCGGGACAGGGGGTGAACTATGGCTACACCTTC.

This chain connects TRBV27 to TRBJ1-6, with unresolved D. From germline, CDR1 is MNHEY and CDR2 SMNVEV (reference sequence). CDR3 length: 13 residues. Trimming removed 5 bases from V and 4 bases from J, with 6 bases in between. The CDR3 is CASSPPYNSPLHF. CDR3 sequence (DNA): TGTGCCAGCAGTCCCCCTTATAATTCACCCCTCCACTTT.

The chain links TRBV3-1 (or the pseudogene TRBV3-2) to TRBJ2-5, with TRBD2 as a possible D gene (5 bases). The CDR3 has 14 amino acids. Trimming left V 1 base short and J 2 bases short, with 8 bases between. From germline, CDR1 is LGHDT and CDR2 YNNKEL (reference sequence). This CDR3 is CASSQVSGQETQYF. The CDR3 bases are TGTGCCAGCAGCCAAGTGAGCGGTCAAGAGACCCAGTACTTC.

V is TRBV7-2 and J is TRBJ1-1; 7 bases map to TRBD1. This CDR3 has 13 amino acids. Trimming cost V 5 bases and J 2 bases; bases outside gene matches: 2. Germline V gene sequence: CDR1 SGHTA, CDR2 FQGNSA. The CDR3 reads CASSEGANTEAFF. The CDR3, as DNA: TGTGCCAGCAGCGAGGGGGCCAACACTGAAGCTTTCTTT. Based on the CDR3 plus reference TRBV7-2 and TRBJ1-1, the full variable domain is GAGVSQSPSNKVTEKGKDVELRCDPISGHTALYWYRQSLGQGLEFLIYFQGNSAPDKSGLPSDRFSAERTGGSVSTLTIQRTQQEDSAVYLCASSEGANTEAFFGQGTRLTVV.

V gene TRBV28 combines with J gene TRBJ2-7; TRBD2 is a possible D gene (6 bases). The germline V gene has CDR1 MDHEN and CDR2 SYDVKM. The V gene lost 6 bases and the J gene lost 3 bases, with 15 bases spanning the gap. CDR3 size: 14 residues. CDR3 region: CASRGSDYLYEQYF. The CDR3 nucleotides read TGTGCCAGCAGGGGATCGGACTACCTCTACGAGCAGTACTTC.

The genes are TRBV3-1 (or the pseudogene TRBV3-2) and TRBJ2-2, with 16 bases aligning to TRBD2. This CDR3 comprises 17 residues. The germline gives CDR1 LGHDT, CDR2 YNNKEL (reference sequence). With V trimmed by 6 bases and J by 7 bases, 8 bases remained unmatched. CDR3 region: CASRPGTSGGAHGELFF. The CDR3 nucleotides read TGTGCCAGCAGGCCCGGGACTAGCGGGGGGGCCCACGGGGAGCTGTTTTTT.

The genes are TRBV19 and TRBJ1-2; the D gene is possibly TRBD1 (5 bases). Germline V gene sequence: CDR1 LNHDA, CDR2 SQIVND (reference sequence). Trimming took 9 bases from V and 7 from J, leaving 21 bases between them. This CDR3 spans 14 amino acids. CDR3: CASTNGREVSGYTF. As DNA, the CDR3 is TGTGCCAGCACAAATGGCAGGGAGGTTTCTGGCTACACCTTC.